Presented here are 20 T cell receptor beta chains from one specimen sequenced in a study of T cell responses to AZD1222 COVID-19 vaccine. This table comes from immunoSEQ multiplex PCR, and its TCRdb copy is limited to in-frame clones, with some not included. The sample holds tens of thousands of clones, roughly 84% seen once. Sequenced material: peripheral blood, taken on day 0 of AZD1222 vaccination. The receptor source for this set is an adult in good health.

This clone was found once. This chain uses TRBV5-8 with TRBJ1-1, with D uncertain. Germline CDR1 SGHTS, CDR2 YDEGEE. V gave up 1 base and J gave up 6 bases, with 13 bases separating them. This CDR3 contains 14 residues. The CDR3, as DNA: TGTGCCAGCAGCTTGATAGATTCCGGATCTGAAGCTTTCTTT. This codes for CASSLIDSGSEAFF.

The chain uses TRBV28 and TRBJ1-2; possibly TRBD1 for D (5 bases). Per germline, CDR1 MDHEN and CDR2 SYDVKM. This CDR3 region has 14 residues. Trimming cost V 6 bases and J 6 bases, with 17 bases left between them. The CDR3 reads CASRPSGAADGYTF. In DNA, the CDR3 is TGTGCCAGCAGACCCAGTGGGGCAGCTGATGGCTACACCTTC.

The chain couples TRBV5-8 to TRBJ1-1; no clear D gene. The germline V gene encodes CDR1 SGHTS and CDR2 YDEGEE. Trimming removed 5 bases from V and 5 bases from J, with 4 bases in between. The CDR3 is made up of 10 amino acids. CDR3 DNA sequence: TGTGCCAGCAGGTCTACTGAAGCTTTCTTT. It yields the protein CASRSTEAFF.

The rearrangement links TRBV2 to TRBJ2-5; TRBD1 matches at 9 bases. This CDR3 spans 15 amino acids. V lost 5 bases and J lost 5; bases outside the gene matches: 9. Per germline, CDR1 SNHLY and CDR2 FYNNEI. CDR3 in amino acids: CASSFDRGVGETQYF. The CDR3 nucleotides are TGTGCCAGCAGTTTTGACAGGGGGGTCGGGGAGACCCAGTACTTC.

V usage is TRBV19 and J usage is TRBJ1-6, with D possibly TRBD1 on 6 matching bases. CDR3 length equals 17 residues. From germline, CDR1 is LNHDA and CDR2 SQIVND (reference sequence). The germline V and J ends were trimmed by 7 bases and 6 bases, with 22 bases remaining between them. The CDR3 loop is CASKRRGIRSSNSPLHF. In DNA, the CDR3 is TGTGCCAGTAAACGGAGGGGGATACGGTCTTCTAATTCACCCCTCCACTTT.

This chain uses TRBV5-1 with TRBJ1-2; TRBD1 matches 7 bases. Trimming removed 5 bases from V and 3 bases from J; junction bases left unmatched: 4. Germline-derived CDR1 and CDR2 are SGHRS and YFSETQ. The CDR3 is made up of 13 amino acids. CDR3 in amino acids: CASRTDRDYGYTF. CDR3 nucleotides: TGCGCCAGCAGAACCGACAGGGACTATGGCTACACCTTC. The full variable domain, its missing parts supplied by reference TRBV5-1 and TRBJ1-2, is KAGVTQTPRYLIKTRGQQVTLSCSPISGHRSVSWYQQTPGQGLQFLFEYFSETQRNKGNFPGRFSGRQFSNSRSEMNVSTLELGDSALYLCASRTDRDYGYTFGSGTRLTVV.

The chain combines TRBV19 with TRBJ1-5; 9 nucleotides match TRBD1. Germline values: CDR1 LNHDA, CDR2 SQIVND (reference sequence). This CDR3 has 14 residues. V was pared by 3 bases and J by 7 bases, with 4 bases of the junction left unmatched. The CDR3 DNA is TGTGCCAGTAGTATTACAGGGGGCAGGCAGCCCCAGCATTTT. Residues: CASSITGGRQPQHF.

This clone was picked up one time. The V call is TRBV4-2, the J call TRBJ2-5, with a tentative D call TRBD1 (7 bases). The CDR3 is 14 residues long. V was trimmed by 3 bases and J by 7 bases, leaving 15 bases between them. The germline gives CDR1 LGHNA, CDR2 YNFKEQ. In DNA, the CDR3 is TGTGCCAGCAGCCATGCAGGGGGGTCAGGGACCCAGTACTTC. Amino acids: CASSHAGGSGTQYF.

CDR3 coding DNA: TGTGCCAGCCAGCTCAGGGGCTCACCCCTCCACTTT. The encoded protein is CASQLRGSPLHF. The gene calls are TRBV27 and TRBJ1-6; D is possibly TRBD1 (6 bases). The CDR3 is 12 residues long. V was pared by 8 bases and J by 10 bases, with 12 bases between. Germline values: CDR1 MNHEY, CDR2 SMNVEV (reference sequence).

The chain combines TRBV28 with TRBJ1-2; possibly TRBD1 for D (6 bases). CDR1 and CDR2 (germline): MDHEN, SYDVKM. This CDR3 has 12 residues. V lost 6 bases and J 4 bases, leaving 9 bases between the germline ends. The CDR3 DNA reads as TGTGCCAGCAGGCTGGACAGCTATGGCTACACCTTC. Its translation is CASRLDSYGYTF.

The CDR3 DNA reads as TGTGCCAGCAGTTTAACGGGGGACGAAGCTTTCTTT. Translating gives CASSLTGDEAFF. The chain has TRBV27 and TRBJ1-1; D may be TRBD1 (5 bases). Between the trimmed V and J ends, which lost 2 bases and 8 bases, there was a span of 9 bases. Germline loops: CDR1 MNHEY, CDR2 SMNVEV (reference sequence). CDR3 length: 12 amino acids.

This clone was observed a single time. This chain connects TRBV28 to TRBJ1-1, with 8 nucleotides matching TRBD1. Losses at the gene ends were 5 bases for V and 5 bases for J; bases not matched to a gene: 10. The length of the CDR3 is 15 residues. Germline V lookup: CDR1 MDHEN, CDR2 SYDVKM. This chain's CDR3 is CASSPSGTGKTEAFF. The CDR3 DNA reads TGTGCCAGCAGTCCGTCCGGGACAGGTAAAACTGAAGCTTTCTTT.

The chain is built from TRBV5-6 and TRBJ1-6; D uncertain. This CDR3 spans 14 amino acids. V was pared by 1 base and J by 10 bases, with 12 bases between. Per the germline V gene, CDR1 is SGHDT and CDR2 is YYEEEE. The DNA of the CDR3 is TGTGCCAGCAGCTTGAACTTCGGCAACTCACCCCTCCACTTT. It specifies CASSLNFGNSPLHF.

J is TRBJ2-5 and V is TRBV7-9; tentative D call: TRBD1 (5 bases). The CDR3 extends over 13 amino acids. V was trimmed by 5 bases and J by 3 bases, leaving 10 bases between them. Germline CDR1 reads SEHNR; CDR2 reads FQNEAQ (reference sequence). CDR3 sequence: CASSPPTEETQYF. CDR3 sequence (DNA): TGTGCCAGCAGCCCCCCGACAGAAGAGACCCAGTACTTC.

The J gene is TRBJ2-1, the V gene TRBV4-1; 7 bases line up with TRBD2. Germline trimming cut 1 base from V and 3 bases from J; bases unmatched to any gene: 6. CDR1 and CDR2 (germline): MGHRA, YSYEKL. The CDR3 has 16 residues. The CDR3 loop reads CASSQVRLAVYNEQFF. In DNA form, the CDR3 reads TGCGCCAGCAGCCAAGTTAGGCTAGCGGTCTACAATGAGCAGTTCTTC.

This clone was observed once. This chain uses TRBV5-4 with TRBJ2-1; D is perhaps TRBD1 or TRBD2 (6 bases each). V was cut by 0 bases and J by 9 bases, with 16 bases left in between. The CDR3 has 15 amino acids. Germline assignment: CDR1 SGHNT and CDR2 YYREEE (reference sequence). The CDR3 spells CASSLERGTQGEQFF. DNA of the CDR3: TGTGCCAGCAGCTTGGAACGGGGGACACAGGGTGAGCAGTTCTTC.

The rearrangement joins TRBV6-2 or TRBV6-3 to TRBJ1-5; no reliable D call. V lost 2 bases and J lost 5, with 10 bases in between. The CDR3 is 14 amino acids. Germline V gene sequence: CDR1 MNHEY, CDR2 SVGEGT. CDR3 sequence: CASSYASTDQPQHF. In DNA form, the CDR3 reads TGTGCCAGCAGTTACGCGTCGACGGATCAGCCCCAGCATTTT.

The genes are TRBV10-3 and TRBJ2-1; 11 bases agree with TRBD1. V gave up 6 bases and J gave up 6 bases; unmatched junction bases: 10. There are 16 residues in the CDR3. CDR1 and CDR2 from the germline V gene are ENHRY and SYGVKD. This CDR3 reads CAISGTGGLPGNEQFF. CDR3 coding DNA: TGTGCCATCAGCGGGACAGGGGGTTTGCCGGGCAATGAGCAGTTCTTC.

The chain couples TRBV6-8 to TRBJ2-3, with D maybe TRBD2 (6 bases). V dropped 6 bases and J dropped 1 base, with 11 bases sitting between them. Per germline, CDR1 MNHGY and CDR2 SAAAGT. The CDR3 contains 14 residues. CDR3 region: CASRLAAGTDTQYF. The CDR3 region has the DNA TGTGCCAGCAGATTAGCGGCCGGCACAGATACGCAGTATTTT.

The chain couples TRBV5-3 to TRBJ2-7, with D possibly matching TRBD1 (6 bases). TRBV5-3 is filed as an ORF, its function uncertain. CDR3 length equals 13 residues. The V end lost 3 bases, the J end lost 1 base, and 8 bases lay between the germline ends. The CDR3 spells CARSYGQSYEQYF. The CDR3 DNA sequence: TGTGCCAGAAGCTATGGACAGTCCTACGAGCAGTACTTC.